This passage covers 29 T cell receptor beta chains from one sample sequenced in a study of OX40 agonist ivuxolimab in advanced cancers. Receptor amplification or capture employed the immunoSEQ multiplex PCR assay. TCRdb obtained this table from immuneACCESS and retained in-frame rearrangements with V and J assigned. These tables miss some clones; where compared with another copy, unresolved V genes account for less than half of the shortfall, and the remainder is unexplained. This sample comprises 55,000 to 80,000 clones, about 88% of them detected only once. The top ten hold around 1% of the sample. Here the sequenced sample was CD4+ or CD8+ T cells sorted from blood, taken in a trial of the OX40 agonist ivuxolimab. All receptors come from an adult with an advanced solid tumor such as melanoma, head and neck, liver or kidney cancer.

The rearrangement uses TRBV19 and TRBJ2-1; 8 bases match TRBD2. The CDR3 contains 15 residues. Germline V gene data show CDR1 as LNHDA and CDR2 as SQIVND (reference sequence). With V trimmed by 3 bases and J by 9 bases, 10 bases remained unmatched. CDR3 in DNA: TGTGCCAGTAGTATTGTGTTAGCGGGATGGAGTGAGCAGTTCTTC. This codes for CASSIVLAGWSEQFF.

The gene calls are TRBV23-1 and TRBJ1-1, with a tentative D call TRBD1 (5 bases). Being an ORF, TRBV23-1 has a function that is uncertain. Trimming stripped 6 bases from V and 0 bases from J, with 8 bases between. The CDR3 length is 13 residues. The CDR3 region is CASRQEVNTEAFF. In DNA, the CDR3 is TGCGCCAGCAGACAGGAGGTGAACACTGAAGCTTTCTTT.

This clone was counted once. This chain connects TRBV7-8 to TRBJ1-6; 8 nucleotides agree with TRBD1. From germline, CDR1 is SGHVS and CDR2 FQNEAQ. The trim removed 5 bases at V and 8 bases at J, leaving 5 bases unmatched. The CDR3 covers 14 residues. The CDR3 DNA follows: TGTGCCAGCAGCGTTGACAGGGGTTATTCACCCCTCCACTTT. Encoded protein: CASSVDRGYSPLHF.

V is TRBV7-2 and J is TRBJ2-7, with 8 positions matching TRBD2. Germline CDR1 and CDR2: SGHTA and FQGNSA. The CDR3 consists of 14 residues. Trimming took 5 bases from V and 3 from J; bases not matched to a gene: 6. The CDR3 nucleotides read TGTGCCAGCAGCCCCGGGGGGGGGCACTACGAGCAGTACTTC. It yields the protein CASSPGGGHYEQYF.

The chain couples TRBV9 to TRBJ2-3; D is unresolved. CDR3 length: 15 amino acids. Between the trimmed V and J ends, which lost 0 bases and 3 bases, there was a span of 11 bases. Germline assignment: CDR1 SGDLS and CDR2 YYNGEE. The CDR3 protein is CASSVGGYTTDTQYF. The DNA for the CDR3 is TGTGCCAGCAGCGTAGGCGGCTATACAACAGATACGCAGTATTTT.

This clone has a single count. The chain couples TRBV18 to TRBJ2-7, with 8 bases matching TRBD1. Germline CDR1 is KGHSH and CDR2 is LQKENI. The CDR3 contains 13 residues. The V gene end was trimmed by 11 bases and the J gene end by 7 bases; junction bases not matched to a gene: 13. In DNA form, the CDR3 reads TGTGCCGTTTCAAGAGGACAGGGCGAAGAGCAGTACTTC. Translating gives CAVSRGQGEEQYF.

This clone showed up just a few times. V gene TRBV28 combines with J gene TRBJ1-1; D is undetermined. The CDR3 is made up of 15 amino acids. In germline, CDR1 is MDHEN, CDR2 SYDVKM. The ends were cut back, 6 bases at V and 3 bases at J, with 17 bases in the middle. In nucleotides, the CDR3 is TGTGCCAGCAGGAAGGGAGGAATAGAGGACACTGAAGCTTTCTTT. Protein sequence: CASRKGGIEDTEAFF.

The genes are TRBV7-8 and TRBJ2-5; no definite D call. Between the trimmed V and J ends, which lost 5 bases and 0 bases, there was a span of 10 bases. CDR1 SGHVS and CDR2 FQNEAQ come from the germline V gene. There are 14 residues in the CDR3. DNA for the CDR3: TGTGCCAGCAGCACCGACCCGAACCAAGAGACCCAGTACTTC. Protein sequence: CASSTDPNQETQYF. The full variable domain, in which reference TRBV7-8 and TRBJ2-5 provide the parts outside the CDR3, is GAGVSQSPRYKVAKRGQDVALRCDPISGHVSLFWYQQALGQGPEFLTYFQNEAQLDKSGLPSDRFFAERPEGSVSTLKIQRTQQEDSAVYLCASSTDPNQETQYFGPGTRLLVL.

This sequence joins TRBV4-1 and TRBJ2-1, with D tentatively TRBD2 (5 bases). Trimming cost V 2 bases and J 2 bases, with 13 bases left between them. Germline V gene lookup returns CDR1 MGHRA and CDR2 YSYEKL. This CDR3 contains 16 residues. DNA for the CDR3: TGCGCCAGCAGCCAACCCTCAGCGGTTCCCTACAATGAGCAGTTCTTC. This translates into CASSQPSAVPYNEQFF.

This chain links TRBV11-2 with TRBJ1-3; 8 bases line up with TRBD1. V was pared by 5 bases and J by 1 base, with 1 base of the junction left unmatched. The CDR3 has 14 residues. Germline V gene data show CDR1 as SGHAT and CDR2 as FQNNGV. The CDR3 DNA is TGTGCCAGCAGCCGGACAGGGTCTGGAAACACCATATATTTT. The encoded protein is CASSRTGSGNTIYF.

The chain employs TRBV30 and TRBJ1-2; 10 bases line up with TRBD1. V was pared by 2 bases and J by 8 bases, with 5 bases of the junction left unmatched. There are 13 residues in the CDR3. Germline CDR1 GTSNPN, CDR2 SVGIG (reference sequence). The CDR3 here is CAWSLGTGDGYTF. For the CDR3, the DNA is TGTGCCTGGAGTCTAGGGACAGGGGACGGCTACACCTTC.

The CDR3 DNA reads as TGTGCCAGCAGCTTAGGACTAGCGGGAGGGCTAAGCACAGATACGCAGTATTTT. Its protein product is CASSLGLAGGLSTDTQYF. This sequence joins TRBV7-4 and TRBJ2-3, with TRBD2 identical over 14 bases. V lost 1 base to trimming and J lost 0 bases; unmatched junction nucleotides: 3. The CDR3 length is 18 residues. Germline loops: CDR1 SGHVT, CDR2 SQSDAQ. Filled out from reference TRBV7-4 and TRBJ2-3, the complete variable domain reads GAGVSQSPRYKVAKRGRDVALRCDSISGHVTLYWYRQTLGQGSEVLTYSQSDAQRDKSGRPSGRFSAERPERSVSTLKIQRTEQGDSAVYLCASSLGLAGGLSTDTQYFGPGTRLTVL.

The V and J genes are TRBV9 and TRBJ1-3; D is unresolved. The CDR3 is 15 amino acids. V dropped 0 bases and J dropped 4 bases, with 11 bases sitting between them. CDR1 and CDR2 from the germline V gene are SGDLS and YYNGEE. The CDR3 reads CASSVATGVGNTIYF. The CDR3 nucleotides read TGTGCCAGCAGCGTAGCTACTGGGGTCGGAAACACCATATATTTT.

The rearrangement joins TRBV5-1 to TRBJ2-2, with D possibly being TRBD1 (6 bases). CDR3 size: 19 residues. Germline lookup yields CDR1 SGHRS and CDR2 YFSETQ. V was pared by 5 bases and J by 2 bases, with 25 bases between. As DNA, the CDR3 is TGCGCCAGCAGGCGACTTTCCGGGGACACGGGAACCAACACCGGGGAGCTGTTTTTT. Translation gives CASRRLSGDTGTNTGELFF.

The chain is built from TRBV7-2 and TRBJ2-7; the match to TRBD1 covers 9 bases. V was pared by 4 bases and J by 3 bases, with 4 bases of the junction left unmatched. Germline V gene data show CDR1 as SGHTA and CDR2 as FQGNSA. The CDR3 length is 14 residues. As DNA, the CDR3 is TGTGCCAGCAGCTCAACAGGGGGCAGCTACGAGCAGTACTTC. Its translation is CASSSTGGSYEQYF.

J is TRBJ2-2 and V is TRBV28, with TRBD2 matching over 13 bases. Germline CDR1 MDHEN, CDR2 SYDVKM. With 5 bases clipped from V and 7 bases from J, the junction kept 10 bases outside the gene matches. The CDR3 length is 17 residues. CDR3 DNA: TGTGCCAGCAGTCCGTGGACTAGCGGGAGAATCGGCGGGGAGCTGTTTTTT. This translates into CASSPWTSGRIGGELFF.

The chain's CDR3 is CASSPVGTTGANVLTF. The CDR3 nucleotides read TGCGCCAGCAGCCCAGTCGGGACTACTGGGGCCAACGTCCTGACTTTC. The rearrangement joins TRBV4-3 to TRBJ2-6, with 7 bases matching TRBD2. Germline values: CDR1 LGHNA, CDR2 YSLEER. V was clipped by 4 bases and J by 2 bases; unmatched bases: 5. CDR3 length: 16 residues.

The table lists this clone with a few counts. This chain connects TRBV19 to TRBJ1-1; D call uncertain. The CDR3 runs to 12 residues. The germline gives CDR1 LNHDA, CDR2 SQIVND (reference sequence). V shed 7 bases and J shed 3 bases, with 9 bases lying between them. For the CDR3, the DNA is TGTGCCAGTACACGGGGAGACACTGAAGCTTTCTTT. Residues: CASTRGDTEAFF.

In DNA form, the CDR3 reads TGTGCCTGGAGTGGGTCCCCGTATCAGCCCCAGCATTTT. Amino acids: CAWSGSPYQPQHF. V is TRBV30 and J is TRBJ1-5, with unresolved D. V was pared by 1 base and J by 5 bases, with 9 bases between. There are 13 residues in the CDR3. CDR1 and CDR2 from the germline V gene are GTSNPN and SVGIG (reference sequence).

The chain links TRBV29-1 to TRBJ1-1, with 8 bases matching TRBD1. This CDR3 contains 13 residues. The V gene end was trimmed by 8 bases and the J gene end by 1 base; junction bases not matched to a gene: 6. Germline loops: CDR1 SQVTM, CDR2 ANQGSEA. The CDR3 nucleotides are TGCAGCTCCCAGGACAGGGAGAACACTGAAGCTTTCTTT. Its translation: CSSQDRENTEAFF.

This clone was seen just once. Other DNA sequences in this sample translate to the same CDR3. For the CDR3, the DNA is TGTGCCTGGAGTGTTGTCGGCTATGGCTACACCTTC. This translates into CAWSVVGYGYTF. This chain links TRBV30 with TRBJ1-2, with D hard to call. Germline CDR1 GTSNPN, CDR2 SVGIG (reference sequence). V was clipped by 0 bases and J by 4 bases, with 6 bases between them. The CDR3 has 12 amino acids.

The genes are TRBV28 and TRBJ2-3, with D maybe TRBD1 (6 bases). This CDR3 contains 13 residues. V gave up 6 bases and J gave up 4 bases, with 11 bases separating them. Per the germline V gene, CDR1 is MDHEN and CDR2 is SYDVKM. The CDR3 loop is CASRRDIPDTQYF. Written as DNA, the CDR3 is TGTGCCAGCAGGAGGGACATACCAGATACGCAGTATTTT.

The J gene is TRBJ1-2, the V gene TRBV28; unclear D gene. The CDR3 is made up of 13 amino acids. Germline CDR1 MDHEN, CDR2 SYDVKM. With 3 bases removed from V and 1 base from J, the gap between germline ends came to 6 bases. The CDR3 bases are TGTGCCAGCAGTTTTCTGATTAACTATGGCTACACCTTC. It translates to CASSFLINYGYTF.

This rearrangement joins TRBV6-5 to TRBJ2-5; TRBD2 is a possible D gene (6 bases). CDR3 length: 13 residues. Trimming cost V 6 bases and J 1 base, with 9 bases left between them. Germline V CDR1 and CDR2: MNHEY, SVGAGI. The CDR3: CASRYSGQETQYF. In nucleotides, the CDR3 is TGTGCCAGCAGATATAGCGGCCAAGAGACCCAGTACTTC.

The chain carries TRBV2 and TRBJ2-1, with 12 bases aligning to TRBD2. The CDR3 loop spans 16 amino acids. Germline assignment: CDR1 SNHLY and CDR2 FYNNEI. The junction had 4 bases not matched to a gene; V was cut back by 2 bases and J by 5 bases. The CDR3 protein is CASSERLAGENNEQFF. In nucleotides, the CDR3 is TGTGCCAGCAGTGAACGACTAGCGGGAGAGAACAATGAGCAGTTCTTC. The complete variable domain, with remaining parts taken from reference TRBV2 and TRBJ2-1, reads EPEVTQTPSHQVTQMGQEVILRCVPISNHLYFYWYRQILGQKVEFLVSFYNNEISEKSEIFDDQFSVERPDGSNFTLKIRSTKLEDSAMYFCASSERLAGENNEQFFGPGTRLTVL.

The CDR3 reads CASSRGFLGGETQYF. CDR3 in DNA: TGCGCCAGCAGCAGGGGATTCCTAGGGGGAGAGACCCAGTACTTC. The J gene is TRBJ2-5, the V gene TRBV5-1; D is perhaps TRBD1 (6 bases). Germline V gene sequence: CDR1 SGHRS, CDR2 YFSETQ. Deletions cut 4 bases from V and 4 bases from J, with 17 bases between. The CDR3 runs to 15 residues.

The V gene is TRBV12-5, the J gene TRBJ2-2, with D perhaps matching TRBD1 (5 bases). Trimming took 6 bases from V and 5 from J, leaving 13 bases between them. The CDR3 covers 14 residues. The germline CDR1 and CDR2 sequences are LGHNT and FRNRAP. In DNA form, the CDR3 reads TGTGCTAGTGGGATTGGAACAGGTACCGGGGAGCTGTTTTTT. Its protein is CASGIGTGTGELFF.

This rearrangement joins TRBV5-1 to TRBJ1-4, with D unclear. In germline, CDR1 is SGHRS, CDR2 YFSETQ. Trimming pared 1 base from V and 2 bases from J, leaving 6 bases between. The CDR3 is made up of 14 amino acids. The CDR3 sequence is CASSLSGTNEKLFF. Here the CDR3 DNA reads TGCGCCAGCAGCTTGTCTGGGACTAATGAAAAACTGTTTTTT.

DNA of the CDR3: TGTGCCAGCAGCTTGGCCTCTCGACCGAACACTGAAGCTTTCTTT. It yields the protein CASSLASRPNTEAFF. V is TRBV5-4 and J is TRBJ1-1; D unresolved. Germline-derived CDR1 and CDR2 are SGHNT and YYREEE (reference sequence). The CDR3 is made up of 15 amino acids. Trimming took 0 bases from V and 1 from J, leaving 10 bases between them.